These T cell receptor beta chains were read from a single sample in a study of cytomegalovirus exposure and HLA in healthy donors. The assay was immunoSEQ multiplex PCR, and TCRdb's table has in-frame clones only and misses some. The table records more than 95,000 clones, approximately 72% of them present only once. Sequenced material: PBMCs. Receptors were obtained from a woman in her 70s in good health and CMV-seropositive. The CDR3 runs from the conserved cysteine through the conserved F or W. D genes are given only for firm matches. Clone size is not always given. Where it is, it says once, few, many or a class for expanded clones.

>TRBD1|TRBV19|-|TRBJ1-5
TGTGCCAGCACGACAGGGGTCAATCAGCCCCAGCATTTT
CASTTGVNQPQHF
>-|TRBV20-1|once|TRBJ2-7
TGCAGTGCTAGCCGCAGCGAGCAGTACTTC
CSASRSEQYF
>-|TRBV5-8|many|TRBJ2-1
TGTGCCAGCAGCCCTCCCGGGATCGGCAATGAGCAGTTCTTC
CASSPPGIGNEQFF
>TRBD1|TRBV7-2|-|TRBJ2-3
TGTGCCAGCAGCTTAGTCGCCGGGACAGGGGCTCCAGATACGCAGTATTTT
CASSLVAGTGAPDTQYF
>-|TRBV29-1|-|TRBJ1-6
TGCAGCGTTCGAGGAGCAACCGATAATTCACCCCTCCACTTT
CSVRGATDNSPLHF
>-|TRBV27|-|TRBJ2-1
TGTGCCAGCAGACTTGACCATTACAGGGAGGGTTTCTACAATGAGCAGTTCTTC
CASRLDHYREGFYNEQFF
>TRBD1|TRBV5-4|-|TRBJ2-7
TGTGCCAGCAGCCCGTGGGACAGGGGTGCCTACGAGCAGTACTTC
CASSPWDRGAYEQYF
>-|TRBV20-1|-|TRBJ2-7
TGCAGTGCTAGTAGGGGGGGCGAGCAGTACTTC
CSASRGGEQYF
>-|TRBV7-9|once|TRBJ1-5
TGTGCCAGCAGCACTTCGACAGGTTATCAGCCCCAGCATTTT
CASSTSTGYQPQHF
>TRBD2|TRBV29-1|-|TRBJ2-3
TGCAGCGTTGCGCTAATAGCGGGAGGTGCAGATACGCAGTATTTT
CSVALIAGGADTQYF
>TRBD1|TRBV5-1|-|TRBJ2-3
TGCGCCAGCAGCGACCGACGGGACAGGGGAACAGATACGCAGTATTTT
CASSDRRDRGTDTQYF
>TRBD1|TRBV12-5|once|TRBJ2-1
TGTGCTAGTGGTTTAGGACAGGGGGCGGCCAATGAGCAGTTCTTC
CASGLGQGAANEQFF
>TRBD2|TRBV7-6|-|TRBJ2-7
TGTGCCAGCAGCTCGCCCCCATGGCGGGGGGAAATTAATTTCGGGCAGTACTTC
CASSSPPWRGEINFGQYF
>-|TRBV5-1|-|TRBJ2-2
TGCGCCAGCAGCTTGGAGGGTCAGGGAAACACCGGGGAGCTGTTTTTT
CASSLEGQGNTGELFF
>-|TRBV4-3|-|TRBJ2-2
TGCGCCAGCAGCCAAGATCAAAGGGACACGGAGGAGCTGTTTTTT
CASSQDQRDTEELFF
>TRBD2|TRBV7-6|-|TRBJ2-7
TGTGCCAGCAGCTTAGTCGCGGGAGGTATCTACGAGCAGTACTTC
CASSLVAGGIYEQYF
>TRBD1|TRBV7-8|-|TRBJ1-6
TGTGCCAGCAGCCTAGGGGGACAGGGGTCTCGGCCCCTCCACTTT
CASSLGGQGSRPLHF
>TRBD2|TRBV10-3|once|TRBJ2-1
TGTGCCATTCTTAGCGGGGGGGCAAGTGAGCAGTTCTTC
CAILSGGASEQFF
>-|TRBV9|-|TRBJ2-2
TGTGCCAGCAGCGTAGCAGTTATCCTGAACACCGGGGAGCTGTTTTTT
CASSVAVILNTGELFF
>-|TRBV19|-|TRBJ2-5
TGTGCCAGTACCCAGGTCGCGGGGCGAGAGACCCAGTACTTC
CASTQVAGRETQYF
>-|TRBV5-1|-|TRBJ2-7
TGCGCCAGCAGCTTGGCCGGAGCCCTCCACGAGCAGTACTTC
CASSLAGALHEQYF
>-|TRBV7-9|-|TRBJ1-2
TGTGCCAGCAGCTTAGGACAGCGCGGCTACACCTTC
CASSLGQRGYTF
>TRBD2|TRBV29-1|-|TRBJ2-7
TGCAGTGGACGGGAGGGGCCAGGGCAATCCTACGAGCAGTACTTC
CSGREGPGQSYEQYF
>TRBD1|TRBV7-8|-|TRBJ2-7
TGTGCCAGCAGCCCCCGAGGGGGCCAGTCCTCCTACGAGCAGTACTTC
CASSPRGGQSSYEQYF
>-|TRBV28|-|TRBJ2-2
TGTGCCAGCAGCTCACCCTCCCGCCCCGGGGGGGAGCTGTTTTTT
CASSSPSRPGGELFF
>TRBD2|TRBV7-2|-|TRBJ2-7
TGTGCCAGCACAAAAGGGGGGACTAGCGGTCCCTACGAGCAGTACTTC
CASTKGGTSGPYEQYF
>TRBD1|TRBV19|-|TRBJ2-2
TGTGCCAGTAGTATGGGACAGGGGGCCGGGGAGCTGTTTTTT
CASSMGQGAGELFF
>TRBD1|TRBV18|-|TRBJ1-4
TGTGCCAGCTCACCGGACAGGGCTGAAAAACTGTTTTTT
CASSPDRAEKLFF
>-|TRBV19|-|TRBJ1-1
TGTGCCAGTAGTTCCTGGACAAGTACGAACACTGAAGCTTTCTTT
CASSSWTSTNTEAFF